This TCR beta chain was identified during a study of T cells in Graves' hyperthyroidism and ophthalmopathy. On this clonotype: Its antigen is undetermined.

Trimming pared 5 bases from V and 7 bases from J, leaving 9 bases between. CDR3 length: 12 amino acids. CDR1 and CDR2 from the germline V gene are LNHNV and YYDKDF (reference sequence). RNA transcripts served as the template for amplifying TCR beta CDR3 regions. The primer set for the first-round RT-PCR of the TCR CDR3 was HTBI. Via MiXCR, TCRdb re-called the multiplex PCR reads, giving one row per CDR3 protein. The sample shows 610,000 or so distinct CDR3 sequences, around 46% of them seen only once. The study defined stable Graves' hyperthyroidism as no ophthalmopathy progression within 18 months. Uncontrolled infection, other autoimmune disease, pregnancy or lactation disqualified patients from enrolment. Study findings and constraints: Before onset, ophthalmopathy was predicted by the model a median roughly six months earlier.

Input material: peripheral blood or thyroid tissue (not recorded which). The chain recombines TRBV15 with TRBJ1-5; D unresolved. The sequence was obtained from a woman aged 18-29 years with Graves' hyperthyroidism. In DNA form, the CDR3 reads TGTGCCACCAGCGGAGTCGGGCAGCCCCAGCATTTT. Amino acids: CATSGVGQPQHF.